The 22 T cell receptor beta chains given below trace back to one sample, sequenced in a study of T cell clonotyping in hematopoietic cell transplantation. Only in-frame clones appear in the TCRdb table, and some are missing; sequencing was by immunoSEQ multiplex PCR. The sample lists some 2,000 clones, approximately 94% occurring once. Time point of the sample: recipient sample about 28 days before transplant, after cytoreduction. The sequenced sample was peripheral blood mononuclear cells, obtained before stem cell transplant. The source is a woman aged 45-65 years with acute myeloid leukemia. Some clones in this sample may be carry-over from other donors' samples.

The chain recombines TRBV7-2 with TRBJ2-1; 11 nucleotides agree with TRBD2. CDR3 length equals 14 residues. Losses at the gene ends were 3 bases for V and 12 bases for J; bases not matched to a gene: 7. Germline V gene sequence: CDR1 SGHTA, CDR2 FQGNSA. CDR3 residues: CASSFSGGGMGQFF. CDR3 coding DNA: TGTGCCAGCAGCTTTAGCGGGGGGGGAATGGGGCAGTTCTTC.

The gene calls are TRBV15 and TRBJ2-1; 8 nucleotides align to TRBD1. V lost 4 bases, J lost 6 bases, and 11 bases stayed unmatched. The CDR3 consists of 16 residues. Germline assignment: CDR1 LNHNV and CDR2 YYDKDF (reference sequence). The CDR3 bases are TGTGCCACCAGCACCGGGGACAGGAATAGGGTCAATGAGCAGTTCTTC. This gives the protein CATSTGDRNRVNEQFF.

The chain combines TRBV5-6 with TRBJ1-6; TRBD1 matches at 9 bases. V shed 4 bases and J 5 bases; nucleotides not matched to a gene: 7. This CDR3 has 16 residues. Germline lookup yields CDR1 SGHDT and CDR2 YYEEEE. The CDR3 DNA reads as TGTGCCAGCAGCCAGGGACAGGGAAGAAATAATTCACCCCTCCACTTT. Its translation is CASSQGQGRNNSPLHF.

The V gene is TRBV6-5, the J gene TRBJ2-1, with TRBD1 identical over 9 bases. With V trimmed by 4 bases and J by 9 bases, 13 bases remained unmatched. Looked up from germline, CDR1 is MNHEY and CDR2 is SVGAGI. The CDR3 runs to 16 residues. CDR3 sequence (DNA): TGTGCCAGCAGTTTACTCGGGACAGGGAGCGTCGGTGAGCAGTTCTTC. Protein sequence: CASSLLGTGSVGEQFF.

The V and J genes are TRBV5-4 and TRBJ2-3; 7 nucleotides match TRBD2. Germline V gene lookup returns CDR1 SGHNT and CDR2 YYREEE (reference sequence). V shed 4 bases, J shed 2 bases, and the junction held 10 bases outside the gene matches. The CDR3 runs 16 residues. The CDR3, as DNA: TGTGCCAGCAGCCCCCGAGGGAGCGGGGTCACAGATACGCAGTATTTT. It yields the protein CASSPRGSGVTDTQYF.

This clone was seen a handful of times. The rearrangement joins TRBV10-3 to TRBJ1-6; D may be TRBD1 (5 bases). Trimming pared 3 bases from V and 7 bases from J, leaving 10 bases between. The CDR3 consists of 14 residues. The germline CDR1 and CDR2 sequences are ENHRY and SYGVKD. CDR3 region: CAISDQGINSPLHF. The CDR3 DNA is TGTGCCATCAGTGATCAGGGTATCAATTCACCCCTCCACTTT.

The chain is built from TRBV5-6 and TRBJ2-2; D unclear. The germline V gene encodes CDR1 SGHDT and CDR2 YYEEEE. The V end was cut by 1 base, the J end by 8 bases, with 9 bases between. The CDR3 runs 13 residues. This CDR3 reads CASSLRLTGELFF. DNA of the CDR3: TGTGCCAGCAGCTTGAGGTTAACTGGGGAGCTGTTTTTT. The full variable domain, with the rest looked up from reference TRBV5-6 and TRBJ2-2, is DAGVTQSPTHLIKTRGQQVTLRCSPKSGHDTVSWYQQALGQGPQFIFQYYEEEERQRGNFPDRFSGHQFPNYSSELNVNALLLGDSALYLCASSLRLTGELFFGEGSRLTVL.

In DNA form, the CDR3 reads TGTGCCTGGAACAGGGCTAGCCTCGGGGAGCTGTTTTTT. This gives the protein CAWNRASLGELFF. The chain has TRBV30 and TRBJ2-2, with D perhaps TRBD1 (6 bases). CDR3 size: 13 residues. V gave up 4 bases and J gave up 7 bases, with 13 bases separating them. Germline CDR1 reads GTSNPN; CDR2 reads SVGIG (reference sequence).

The CDR3 region is CASTPDSYNEQFF. CDR3 nucleotides: TGTGCCAGCACTCCGGACTCGTACAATGAGCAGTTCTTC. The chain employs TRBV2 and TRBJ2-1, with D possibly TRBD2 on 5 matching bases. Germline CDR1 reads SNHLY; CDR2 reads FYNNEI. CDR3 size: 13 residues. The V end lost 7 bases, the J end lost 4 bases, and 11 bases lay between the germline ends.

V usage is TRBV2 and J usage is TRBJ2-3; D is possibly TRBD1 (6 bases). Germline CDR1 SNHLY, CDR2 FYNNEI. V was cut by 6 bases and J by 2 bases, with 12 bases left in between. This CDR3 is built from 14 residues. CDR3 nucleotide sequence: TGTGCCAGCAGCGGACAGCGACCCACAGATACGCAGTATTTT. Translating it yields CASSGQRPTDTQYF.

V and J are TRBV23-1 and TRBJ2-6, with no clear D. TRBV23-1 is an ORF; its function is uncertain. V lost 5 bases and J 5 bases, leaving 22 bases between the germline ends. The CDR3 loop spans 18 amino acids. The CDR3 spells CASSTAYTQQSRANVLTF. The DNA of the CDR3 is TGCGCCAGCAGTACTGCGTATACGCAACAAAGTCGGGCCAACGTCCTGACTTTC.

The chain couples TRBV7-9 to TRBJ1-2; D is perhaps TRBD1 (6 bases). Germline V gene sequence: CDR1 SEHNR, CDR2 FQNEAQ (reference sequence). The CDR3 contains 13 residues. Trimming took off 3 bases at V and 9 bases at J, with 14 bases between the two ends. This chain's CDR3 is CASSFPQGTRYTF. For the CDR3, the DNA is TGTGCCAGCAGCTTCCCACAGGGCACCCGCTACACCTTC.

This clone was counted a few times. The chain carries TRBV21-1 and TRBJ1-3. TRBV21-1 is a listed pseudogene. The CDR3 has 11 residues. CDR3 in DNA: TGTGCCAGCAGCGACGGGAACACCATATATTTT. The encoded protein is CASSDGNTIYF.

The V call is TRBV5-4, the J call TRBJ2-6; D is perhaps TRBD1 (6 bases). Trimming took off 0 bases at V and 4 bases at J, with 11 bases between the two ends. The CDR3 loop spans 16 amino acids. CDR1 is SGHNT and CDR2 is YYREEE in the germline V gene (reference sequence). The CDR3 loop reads CASSLEQGRGANVLTF. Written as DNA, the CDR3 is TGTGCCAGCAGCTTGGAACAGGGACGAGGGGCCAACGTCCTGACTTTC.

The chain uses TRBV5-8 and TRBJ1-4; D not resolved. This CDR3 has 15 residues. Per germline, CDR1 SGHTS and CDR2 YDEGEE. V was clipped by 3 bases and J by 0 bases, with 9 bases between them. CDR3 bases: TGTGCCAGCAGCTCTCAAGTTGCAACTAATGAAAAACTGTTTTTT. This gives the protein CASSSQVATNEKLFF.

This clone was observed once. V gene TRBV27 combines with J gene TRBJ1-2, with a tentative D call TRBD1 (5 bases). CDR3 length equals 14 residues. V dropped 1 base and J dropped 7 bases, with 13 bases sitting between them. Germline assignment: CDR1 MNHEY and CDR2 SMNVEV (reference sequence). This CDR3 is CASSLLGGEGGYTF. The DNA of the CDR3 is TGTGCCAGCAGTTTATTGGGGGGGGAAGGTGGCTACACCTTC.

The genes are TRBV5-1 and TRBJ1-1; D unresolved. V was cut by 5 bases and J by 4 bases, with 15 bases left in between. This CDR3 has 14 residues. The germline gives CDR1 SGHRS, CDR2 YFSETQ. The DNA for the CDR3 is TGCGCCAGCAGATTCGACTCAGGTGGCACTGAAGCTTTCTTT. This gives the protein CASRFDSGGTEAFF.

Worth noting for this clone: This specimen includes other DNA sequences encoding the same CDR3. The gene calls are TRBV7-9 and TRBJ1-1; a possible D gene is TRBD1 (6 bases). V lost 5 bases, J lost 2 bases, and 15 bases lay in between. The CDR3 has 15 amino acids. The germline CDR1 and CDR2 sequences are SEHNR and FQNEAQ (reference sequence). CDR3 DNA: TGTGCCAGCAGCGAACAATGGACAGCCAACACTGAAGCTTTCTTT. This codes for CASSEQWTANTEAFF.

CDR3 in DNA: TGTGCCAGCAGCTTAGGACTAGCCTCCTACGAGCAGTACTTC. Translated: CASSLGLASYEQYF. V and J are TRBV7-2 and TRBJ2-5, with 7 bases matching TRBD2. With the DNA end fitting TRBJ2-7 better, the J assignment may be wrong. This CDR3 is 14 amino acids long. Germline CDR1 SGHTA, CDR2 FQGNSA.

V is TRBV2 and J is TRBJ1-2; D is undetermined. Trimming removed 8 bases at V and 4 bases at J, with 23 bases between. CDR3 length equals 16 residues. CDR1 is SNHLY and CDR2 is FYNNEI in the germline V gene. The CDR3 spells CASRHRHRSRSYGYTF. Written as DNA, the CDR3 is TGTGCCAGCCGGCACCGCCATCGATCCCGCAGCTATGGCTACACCTTC.

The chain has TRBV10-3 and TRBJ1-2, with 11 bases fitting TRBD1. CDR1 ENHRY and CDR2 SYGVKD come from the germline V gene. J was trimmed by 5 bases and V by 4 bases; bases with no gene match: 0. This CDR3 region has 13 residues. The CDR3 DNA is TGTGCCATCAGTGGGGACAGGGGGTATGGCTACACCTTC. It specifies CAISGDRGYGYTF.

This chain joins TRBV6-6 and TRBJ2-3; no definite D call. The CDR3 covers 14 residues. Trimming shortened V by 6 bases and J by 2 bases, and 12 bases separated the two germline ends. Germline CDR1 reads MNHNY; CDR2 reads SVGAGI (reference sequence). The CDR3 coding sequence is TGTGCCAGCAGCCCCCGTTCATCCACAGATACGCAGTATTTT. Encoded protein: CASSPRSSTDTQYF.